The source of this TCR beta chain is a study of intratumoral heterogeneity in liver cancer. Overall study results and limits: Tumor-infiltrating lymphocytes were acknowledged as under-represented in the sampling.

This clone was seen a single time. Its antigen is unidentified. Each tumour sample represents a distinct, spatially separated region of the hepatocellular carcinoma nodule. Data came from immunoSEQ multiplex PCR; TCRdb stores just in-frame clones and leaves some out. The table lists thousands of clones, approximately 60% of them singletons, with 11% to 15% in the top ten. The sequencing here drew on tumor tissue, taken before any cancer treatment. This TCR was sampled from a man between 65 and 80 years old with hepatocellular carcinoma.

The CDR3 sequence: CAISEQNNSPLHF. DNA for the CDR3: TGTGCCATCAGTGAACAGAATAATTCACCCCTCCACTTT. The rearrangement uses TRBV10-3 and TRBJ1-6; unclear D gene. This CDR3 contains 13 residues. V lost 3 bases, J lost 5 bases, and 5 bases lay in between. CDR1 ENHRY and CDR2 SYGVKD come from the germline V gene.